This T cell receptor beta chain was obtained from a study of OX40 agonist ivuxolimab in advanced cancers. About the research overall: Clinicians treated patients with ivuxolimab, an agonistic anti-OX40 (CD134) antibody. Study-wide results and caveats: Partial responders dosed at 0.1-3.0 mg/kg displayed clonal expansion ranking among the lowest. Average numbers of expanded clones were greater in CD8+ T cells than in CD4+.

Blood sampling was done at baseline, cycle 4 day 1, and cycle 7 day 1. This CDR3 has 14 residues. Trimming took off 3 bases at V and 4 bases at J, with 13 bases between the two ends. Per germline, CDR1 SGDLS and CDR2 YYNGEE. Some clones are missing from TCRdb's copy, which holds only in-frame ones; the method was immunoSEQ multiplex PCR. Counted here are 35,000 to 40,000 clones, roughly 85% occurring once; the ten biggest clones make up 21%. A remark on this clone: The antigen is not known.

This TCR was sampled from an adult with an advanced solid tumor such as melanoma, head and neck, liver or kidney cancer. The material sequenced was CD4+ or CD8+ T cells sorted from blood, taken in a trial of the OX40 agonist ivuxolimab. V is TRBV9 and J is TRBJ1-1, with D perhaps matching TRBD1 (5 bases). The CDR3 nucleotides read TGTGCCAGCAGCGAATATCTTGGGGGCACTGAAGCTTTCTTT. As protein: CASSEYLGGTEAFF. Variable domain in full (rest from reference TRBV9 and TRBJ1-1): DSGVTQTPKHLITATGQRVTLRCSPRSGDLSVYWYQQSLDQGLQFLIQYYNGEERAKGNILERFSAQQFPDLHSELNLSSLELGDSALYFCASSEYLGGTEAFFGQGTRLTVV.